The subject of this entry is one T cell receptor (beta chain). The data were obtained in a study of blood T cell repertoires in COVID-19. The wider study: Samples taken during acute and convalescent COVID-19 were collected in the United States, Italy and Spain. The cDNA or gDNA used as material had been derived from T cells, B-cell-depleted T cells, or PBMCs.

The CDR3 extends over 16 amino acids. The V segment lost 1 base and the J segment 8 bases; nucleotides outside the gene matches: 4. Per germline, CDR1 SGHRS and CDR2 YFSETQ. Original analysis: Quantification of nucleated cells was approximated via reference gene primer amplification. TCRdb keeps only in-frame clones here, not all; method: immunoSEQ multiplex PCR. The D gene and trimming were derived from the DNA, and the V and J assignments and clone size from that table. The sample has around 55,000 clones; approximately 80% are singletons. Sequenced sample: peripheral blood. This TCR was sampled from a human donor in a cohort sampled during active or convalescent COVID-19. The chain combines TRBV5-1 with TRBJ2-1; TRBD2 matches at 15 bases. CDR3 nucleotides: TGCGCCAGCAGCTTGCGCGGGACTAGCGGGGGGCATGAGCAGTTCTTC. This translates into CASSLRGTSGGHEQFF.